The 21 T cell receptor beta chains listed next were all sequenced from one sample in a study of T cell responses to AZD1222 COVID-19 vaccine. The assay was immunoSEQ multiplex PCR, and TCRdb's table has in-frame clones only and misses some. The table records around 90,000 clones, about 88% of them present only once. The sequences come from peripheral blood, collected on day 0 of AZD1222 vaccination. The source of these receptors is an adult in good health.

CDR3 nucleotide sequence: TGTGCCAGCAGCGGAGATACGCAGTATTTT. It yields the protein CASSGDTQYF. The V and J genes are TRBV7-2 and TRBJ2-3; unclear D gene. Germline CDR1 is SGHTA and CDR2 is FQGNSA. The CDR3 spans 10 residues. V lost 5 bases, J lost 5 bases, and 2 bases lay in between.

The rearrangement uses TRBV2 and TRBJ1-5; possibly TRBD1 for D (6 bases). The germline V and J ends were trimmed by 7 bases and 3 bases, with 13 bases remaining between them. The V gene's germline CDR1 is SNHLY and CDR2 FYNNEI. This CDR3 is 14 amino acids long. CDR3 bases: TGTGCCAGCAATACAGGGTTGTCCAATCAGCCCCAGCATTTT. It translates to CASNTGLSNQPQHF. Variable domain in full (rest from reference TRBV2 and TRBJ1-5): EPEVTQTPSHQVTQMGQEVILRCVPISNHLYFYWYRQILGQKVEFLVSFYNNEISEKSEIFDDQFSVERPDGSNFTLKIRSTKLEDSAMYFCASNTGLSNQPQHFGDGTRLSIL.

This clone was detected once. The chain couples TRBV2 to TRBJ2-5, with D possibly being TRBD1 or TRBD2 (5 bases each). The germline V and J ends were trimmed by 7 bases and 3 bases, with 12 bases remaining between them. Germline V gene sequence: CDR1 SNHLY, CDR2 FYNNEI. The CDR3 has 13 amino acids. As DNA, the CDR3 is TGTGCCAGCAAGCCCCAGGGAGAAGAGACCCAGTACTTC. It encodes CASKPQGEETQYF.

The genes are TRBV2 and TRBJ1-2; D is possibly TRBD1 (5 bases). CDR1 SNHLY and CDR2 FYNNEI come from the germline V gene. CDR3 length: 13 amino acids. Trimming took off 5 bases at V and 8 bases at J, with 15 bases between the two ends. This chain's CDR3 is CASSPGPSSGYTF. DNA of the CDR3: TGTGCCAGCAGTCCGGGACCGAGCTCCGGCTACACCTTC.

This chain connects TRBV7-3 to TRBJ1-1; 9 bases are a match to TRBD1. With 5 bases clipped from V and 7 bases from J, the junction kept 5 bases outside the gene matches. The CDR3 covers 13 residues. CDR1 is SGHTA and CDR2 is FQGTGA in the germline V gene. The CDR3: CASSAGTGLEAFF. In DNA form, the CDR3 reads TGTGCCAGCAGCGCCGGGACAGGGCTTGAAGCTTTCTTT.

The chain couples TRBV28 to TRBJ1-1; perhaps TRBD1 as D (6 bases). CDR3 length: 13 residues. The ends were cut back, 2 bases at V and 4 bases at J, with 8 bases in the middle. The V gene's germline CDR1 is MDHEN and CDR2 SYDVKM. CDR3 region: CASSLQGSTEAFF. In DNA form, the CDR3 reads TGTGCCAGCAGTTTACAGGGGTCCACTGAAGCTTTCTTT.

This chain uses TRBV2 with TRBJ2-2; no firm D call. The CDR3 sequence is 14 residues long. Germline values: CDR1 SNHLY, CDR2 FYNNEI. Trimming took off 3 bases at V and 5 bases at J, with 10 bases between the two ends. CDR3 bases: TGTGCCAGCAGTGATTATCCAACAACCGGGGAGCTGTTTTTT. Translating gives CASSDYPTTGELFF.

The chain carries TRBV18 and TRBJ1-2; the match to TRBD1 covers 9 bases. The CDR3 is 14 residues long. Losses at the gene ends were 3 bases for V and 5 bases for J; bases not matched to a gene: 4. Germline values: CDR1 KGHSH, CDR2 LQKENI. Here the CDR3 reads CASSPTTGGYGYTF. The CDR3 DNA follows: TGTGCCAGCTCACCGACGACAGGGGGTTATGGCTACACCTTC.

This clone has just one count. This chain uses TRBV5-1 with TRBJ2-1; 11 nucleotides agree with TRBD2. The CDR3 is 16 residues long. From germline, CDR1 is SGHRS and CDR2 YFSETQ. V lost 4 bases and J lost 4; bases outside the gene matches: 7. In nucleotides, the CDR3 is TGCGCCAGCAGCAGTACCGCTAGCGGGGGGTACAATGAGCAGTTCTTC. It specifies CASSSTASGGYNEQFF.

The chain links TRBV30 to TRBJ1-4, with 10 bases fitting TRBD1. Unmatched junction bases numbered 4, after V lost 3 bases and J lost 3 bases. CDR3 size: 15 residues. Germline loops: CDR1 GTSNPN, CDR2 SVGIG (reference sequence). CDR3 region: CAWSEGTGANEKLFF. The CDR3 nucleotides are TGTGCCTGGAGCGAAGGGACAGGGGCTAATGAAAAACTGTTTTTT.

The genes are TRBV3-1 (or the pseudogene TRBV3-2) and TRBJ2-3, with 9 bases that match TRBD2. Germline trimming cut 3 bases from V and 3 bases from J; bases unmatched to any gene: 10. This CDR3 has 17 residues. Germline loops: CDR1 LGHDT, CDR2 YNNKEL (reference sequence). The CDR3 nucleotides are TGTGCCAGCAGCCAGGAAGTGCCGGGACTAGCTACAGATACGCAGTATTTT. It is translated as CASSQEVPGLATDTQYF.

The chain couples TRBV18 to TRBJ2-1, with 9 bases aligning to TRBD2. Germline loops: CDR1 KGHSH, CDR2 LQKENI. The length of the CDR3 is 14 residues. V was clipped by 6 bases and J by 6 bases; unmatched bases: 6. The CDR3 sequence: CASSPTSGRNEQFF. CDR3 sequence (DNA): TGTGCCAGCTCCCCGACTAGCGGCCGCAATGAGCAGTTCTTC.

V and J are TRBV10-3 and TRBJ1-1; D ambiguous. The CDR3 spans 15 residues. From germline, CDR1 is ENHRY and CDR2 SYGVKD. V shed 3 bases and J shed 3 bases, with 14 bases lying between them. CDR3 DNA sequence: TGTGCCATCAGTGACACCGGGCTTGGGGACACTGAAGCTTTCTTT. It translates to CAISDTGLGDTEAFF.

The chain employs TRBV29-1 and TRBJ2-1, with D possibly being TRBD1 (7 bases). Between the trimmed V and J ends, which lost 6 bases and 4 bases, there was a span of 16 bases. Germline CDR1 and CDR2: SQVTM and ANQGSEA. The CDR3 contains 14 residues. The CDR3 DNA is TGCAGCGTCGGGGGACAGATTGGGTACAATGAGCAGTTCTTC. Translating it yields CSVGGQIGYNEQFF.

V and J are TRBV5-1 and TRBJ2-1, with 13 positions matching TRBD2. The CDR3 is made up of 17 amino acids. Germline CDR1 reads SGHRS; CDR2 reads YFSETQ. The junction had 8 bases not matched to a gene; V was cut back by 4 bases and J by 4 bases. The CDR3 loop is CASSPRTSGGPYNEQFF. DNA of the CDR3: TGCGCCAGCAGCCCACGGACTAGCGGGGGCCCTTACAATGAGCAGTTCTTC.

V usage is TRBV5-1 and J usage is TRBJ2-7, with D hard to call. The V end was cut by 0 bases, the J end by 2 bases, with 12 bases between. Germline V gene lookup returns CDR1 SGHRS and CDR2 YFSETQ. The CDR3 is 15 amino acids. CDR3 DNA sequence: TGCGCCAGCAGCTTGGGCCTGGCCCTCACCTACGAGCAGTACTTC. It specifies CASSLGLALTYEQYF.

The chain recombines TRBV3-1 (or the pseudogene TRBV3-2) with TRBJ2-1; a possible D gene is TRBD2 (7 bases). V was clipped by 4 bases and J by 2 bases, with 15 bases between them. CDR3 size: 16 residues. CDR1 LGHDT and CDR2 YNNKEL come from the germline V gene (reference sequence). CDR3 bases: TGTGCCAGCAGCCTCTCGCGGGGGCCCGCCTACAATGAGCAGTTCTTC. This translates into CASSLSRGPAYNEQFF.

The V and J genes are TRBV7-9 and TRBJ1-2; unclear D gene. The CDR3 length is 15 residues. V lost 2 bases, J lost 3 bases, and 13 bases lay in between. CDR1 and CDR2 from the germline V gene are SEHNR and FQNEAQ (reference sequence). CDR3 bases: TGTGCCAGCAGCTTATTCCCAGAAAAGGACTATGGCTACACCTTC. It specifies CASSLFPEKDYGYTF. Variable domain in full (rest from reference TRBV7-9 and TRBJ1-2): DTGVSQNPRHKITKRGQNVTFRCDPISEHNRLYWYRQTLGQGPEFLTYFQNEAQLEKSRLLSDRFSAERPKGSFSTLEIQRTEQGDSAMYLCASSLFPEKDYGYTFGSGTRLTVV.

V is TRBV5-1 and J is TRBJ2-3; D gene uncertain. In germline, CDR1 is SGHRS, CDR2 YFSETQ. Trimming cost V 7 bases and J 2 bases, with 11 bases left between them. The CDR3 runs to 13 residues. The CDR3 DNA follows: TGCGCCAGCTACAGAGATCTCACAGATACGCAGTATTTT. This sequence encodes CASYRDLTDTQYF.

The chain is built from TRBV19 and TRBJ1-1, with D unresolved. From germline, CDR1 is LNHDA and CDR2 SQIVND (reference sequence). This CDR3 has 16 amino acids. Trimming cost V 2 bases and J 0 bases, with 13 bases left between them. Here the CDR3 DNA reads TGTGCCAGTAGTATACGGGGAGCATTCCTGAACACTGAAGCTTTCTTT. It encodes CASSIRGAFLNTEAFF.

V and J are TRBV5-4 and TRBJ2-7, with D unclear. This CDR3 spans 15 amino acids. With 3 bases removed from V and 7 bases from J, the gap between germline ends came to 20 bases. Germline V CDR1 and CDR2: SGHNT, YYREEE (reference sequence). CDR3 protein: CASSSGVAASEEQYF. CDR3 nucleotide sequence: TGTGCCAGCAGCTCGGGTGTAGCTGCCTCTGAAGAGCAGTACTTC.